This T cell receptor beta chain is from a study of molecular identifiers for immune sequencing clone quantification. The CDR3 spans 13 residues. The V and J ends lost 5 bases and 8 bases respectively, with 12 bases between them. In germline, CDR1 is LNHDA, CDR2 SQIVND (reference sequence). Making the bulk TCR libraries relied on previously described methods and listed TCR primers. Each CDR3 protein is one row after TCRdb ran MiXCR on the PCR reads. The data hold hundreds of thousands of distinct CDR3 sequences, with just under 20% observed a single time. The gene calls are TRBV19 and TRBJ1-4; perhaps TRBD1 as D (5 bases). Material for sequencing was naive CD8+ T cells from blood, with Jurkat cell RNA spiked in. Described subset: FACS-sorted CD8+CD4-CCR7+CD45RA+ naive T cells. The TCR comes from a human donor in good health. Some libraries in this study had Jurkat cell RNA spiked in. The DNA for the CDR3 is TGTGCCAGTAGTTCTCGGGACGGGGAAAAACTGTTTTTT. Translation: CASSSRDGEKLFF. The full variable domain, with the rest looked up from reference TRBV19 and TRBJ1-4, is DGGITQSPKYLFRKEGQNVTLSCEQNLNHDAMYWYRQDPGQGLRLIYYSQIVNDFQKGDIAEGYSVSREKKESFPLTVTSAQKNPTAFYLCASSSRDGEKLFFGSGTQLSVL.